What follows is one T cell receptor beta chain and its context. Trimming took off 1 base at V and 6 bases at J, with 12 bases between the two ends. There are 14 residues in the CDR3. Germline CDR1 is SGHTA and CDR2 is FQGNSA. Repertoires were generated with immunoSEQ multiplex PCR, while TCRdb's copy carries only in-frame clones and drops some. Found here are 150,000 to 200,000 clones, about 88% of them singletons; the top ten hold roughly 26%. This specimen comes from a study of blood T cell repertoires in COVID-19. Study-wide context: COVID-19 samples, acute and convalescent, were from the United States, Italy and Spain.

The origin of this receptor is a man in his sixties with acute or convalescent COVID-19. The chain combines TRBV7-2 with TRBJ2-5; weak D call: TRBD2 (6 bases). Sequenced input: peripheral blood. CDR3 in DNA: TGTGCCAGCAGCTTAGTGACGGGAGACAAGACCCAGTACTTC. This codes for CASSLVTGDKTQYF.